The entry that follows covers one T cell receptor beta chain sequence. This record belongs to a study of shared clonotypes between healthy human individuals. Germline CDR1 GTSNPN, CDR2 SVGIG (reference sequence). The ends lost 0 bases at V and 7 bases at J; junction bases unmatched: 9. The CDR3 has 16 amino acids. The assay ran at deep level. The table came from immunoSEQ multiplex PCR; TCRdb's copy has only in-frame clones and leaves some out. The sample records about half a million clones, roughly 85% being singletons. HIV-negative, healthy adults without recent acute infections or vaccinations were the donors. The study used approximately 90 million PBMCs per unsorted sample for genomic DNA.

The rearrangement uses TRBV30 and TRBJ2-2, with 9 positions matching TRBD2. The sample comprised PBMCs. This sequence originates from a woman between 40 and 55 years old in good health. Some clones in this sample may be carry-over from other donors' samples. CDR3 nucleotides: TGTGCCTGGAGTGTACTGGGCGGGAGGGTCGGCGGGGAGCTGTTTTTT. Translated, it gives CAWSVLGGRVGGELFF.